This is a list of T cell receptor beta chains from one sample in a study of Graves' ophthalmopathy and Graves' hyperthyroidism. Each CDR3 protein gets one entry after TCRdb re-called the multiplex PCR reads with MiXCR. This table holds 620,000 or so distinct CDR3 sequences, 22% found once. The sequenced sample was peripheral blood. The origin of the receptors is a woman aged 18 to 35 with stable Graves' hyperthyroidism. Some clones in this sample may be carry-over from other donors' samples. CDR3s include the opening cysteine and the closing phenylalanine or tryptophan. The D gene is left open where the match is weak. A row's size may be missing; if present it is once, few, many or a size class.

CDR3 protein: CAISGAGGQETQYF; CDR3 DNA: TGTGCCATCAGTGGTGCAGGTGGGCAAGAGACCCAGTACTTC; clone size: many; D gene: -; J gene: TRBJ2-5; V gene: TRBV10-3
CDR3 protein: CSARDTPGTGNYGYTF; CDR3 DNA: TGCAGTGCTAGAGATACGCCCGGGACAGGGAACTATGGCTACACCTTC; clone size: few; D gene: TRBD1; J gene: TRBJ1-2; V gene: TRBV20-1
CDR3 protein: CASSLPRLIGGETQYF; CDR3 DNA: TGTGCCAGCAGCTTACCCCGGCTCATCGGGGGAGAGACCCAGTACTTC; clone size: -; D gene: -; J gene: TRBJ2-5; V gene: TRBV7-9
CDR3 protein: CAWSVSRKNTEAFF; CDR3 DNA: TGTGCCTGGAGTGTATCGCGCAAGAACACTGAAGCTTTCTTT; clone size: many; D gene: -; J gene: TRBJ1-1; V gene: TRBV30
CDR3 protein: CASSLISKNTEAFF; CDR3 DNA: TGTGCCAGCAGTCTGATCAGCAAGAACACTGAAGCTTTCTTT; clone size: -; D gene: -; J gene: TRBJ1-1; V gene: TRBV27
CDR3 protein: CSVGEGQALNTGELFF; CDR3 DNA: TGCAGCGTTGGGGAAGGACAGGCCCTGAACACCGGGGAGCTGTTTTTT; clone size: -; D gene: TRBD1; J gene: TRBJ2-2; V gene: TRBV29-1
CDR3 protein: CASGPSGGVTGELFF; CDR3 DNA: TGTGCCAGCGGACCGAGCGGGGGGGTCACCGGGGAGCTGTTTTTT; clone size: -; D gene: TRBD2; J gene: TRBJ2-2; V gene: TRBV11-2
CDR3 protein: CASSSPLRLYEQYF; CDR3 DNA: TGTGCCAGCAGCTCCCCCCTACGACTATACGAGCAGTACTTC; clone size: -; D gene: -; J gene: TRBJ2-7; V gene: TRBV6-1
CDR3 protein: CASSPLDRGGTNQPQHF; CDR3 DNA: TGTGCCAGCAGTCCTCTCGACAGGGGAGGAACAAATCAGCCCCAGCATTTT; clone size: many; D gene: TRBD1; J gene: TRBJ1-5; V gene: TRBV2
CDR3 protein: CASSGTERGNTIYF; CDR3 DNA: TGTGCCAGCAGTGGGACAGAACGGGGAAACACCATATATTTT; clone size: many; D gene: TRBD1; J gene: TRBJ1-3; V gene: TRBV12-3/TRBV12-4
CDR3 protein: CASRKETVNTEAFF; CDR3 DNA: TGTGCCAGCAGGAAGGAGACGGTGAACACTGAAGCTTTCTTT; clone size: -; D gene: -; J gene: TRBJ1-1; V gene: TRBV6-1
CDR3 protein: CASRERFLSQETQYF; CDR3 DNA: TGTGCCAGCAGGGAGCGATTCCTCTCACAAGAGACCCAGTACTTC; clone size: many; D gene: -; J gene: TRBJ2-5; V gene: TRBV6-1
CDR3 protein: CASSPDSRTEAFF; CDR3 DNA: TGTGCCAGCAGCCCCGACAGTCGGACTGAAGCTTTCTTT; clone size: many; D gene: -; J gene: TRBJ1-1; V gene: TRBV13
CDR3 protein: CASSHRQGLAGYTF; CDR3 DNA: TGTGCCAGCAGCCACCGACAGGGTCTCGCTGGCTACACCTTC; clone size: -; D gene: TRBD1; J gene: TRBJ1-2; V gene: TRBV3-1
CDR3 protein: CASSSGLTTGELFF; CDR3 DNA: TGTGCCAGCAGTTCGGGACTTACCACCGGGGAGCTGTTTTTT; clone size: many; D gene: -; J gene: TRBJ2-2; V gene: TRBV6-5
CDR3 protein: CASSYSWGGYEQYF; CDR3 DNA: TGTGCCAGCAGTTACTCGTGGGGGGGATACGAGCAGTACTTC; clone size: many; D gene: TRBD2; J gene: TRBJ2-7; V gene: TRBV6-2/TRBV6-3
CDR3 protein: CASRRKGSLSGSTEAFF; CDR3 DNA: TGTGCCAGCAGAAGAAAGGGTTCATTGTCTGGTAGTACTGAAGCTTTCTTT; clone size: many; D gene: -; J gene: TRBJ1-1; V gene: TRBV6-1
CDR3 protein: CASSSPDRTEETQYF; CDR3 DNA: TGTGCCAGCAGTTCCCCGGACAGAACGGAAGAGACCCAGTACTTC; clone size: many; D gene: -; J gene: TRBJ2-5; V gene: TRBV25-1
CDR3 protein: CASSVSKDETQYF; CDR3 DNA: TGTGCCAGCAGCGTATCGAAAGACGAGACCCAGTACTTC; clone size: many; D gene: -; J gene: TRBJ2-5; V gene: TRBV9
CDR3 protein: CASSASGRGNTEAFF; CDR3 DNA: TGTGCCAGCAGTGCGTCGGGGAGGGGGAACACTGAAGCTTTCTTT; clone size: many; D gene: -; J gene: TRBJ1-1; V gene: TRBV5-4
CDR3 protein: CASSFGQIRTYEQYF; CDR3 DNA: TGTGCCAGCAGCTTTGGCCAAATTAGAACCTACGAGCAGTACTTC; clone size: -; D gene: -; J gene: TRBJ2-7; V gene: TRBV28
CDR3 protein: CASSVGGTSDYEQYF; CDR3 DNA: TGTGCCAGCAGCGTAGGAGGGACATCCGACTACGAGCAGTACTTC; clone size: many; D gene: -; J gene: TRBJ2-7; V gene: TRBV9
CDR3 protein: CASGLTLGQGRNTEAFF; CDR3 DNA: TGTGCTAGTGGTTTGACCCTAGGACAGGGGCGAAACACTGAAGCTTTCTTT; clone size: many; D gene: TRBD1; J gene: TRBJ1-1; V gene: TRBV12-5
CDR3 protein: CASSAWTGFNYGYTF; CDR3 DNA: TGTGCCAGCAGCGCGTGGACAGGCTTTAACTATGGCTACACCTTC; clone size: few; D gene: TRBD1; J gene: TRBJ1-2; V gene: TRBV3-1
CDR3 protein: CSARPHRSGNTIYF; CDR3 DNA: TGCAGTGCTAGGCCCCACAGATCTGGAAACACCATATATTTT; clone size: few; D gene: -; J gene: TRBJ1-3; V gene: TRBV20-1
CDR3 protein: CSVEENEETQYF; CDR3 DNA: TGCAGCGTTGAAGAAAATGAAGAGACCCAGTACTTC; clone size: many; D gene: -; J gene: TRBJ2-5; V gene: TRBV29-1
CDR3 protein: CASSPRQYTEAFF; CDR3 DNA: TGTGCCAGCAGCCCACGACAGTACACTGAAGCTTTCTTT; clone size: many; D gene: -; J gene: TRBJ1-1; V gene: TRBV12-3/TRBV12-4
CDR3 protein: CASSYSGFGNQPQHF; CDR3 DNA: TGTGCCAGCAGTTACTCAGGTTTTGGCAATCAGCCCCAGCATTTT; clone size: many; D gene: -; J gene: TRBJ1-5; V gene: TRBV6-5
CDR3 protein: CSVPPSGDFETQYF; CDR3 DNA: TGCAGCGTCCCTCCTTCGGGGGATTTTGAGACCCAGTACTTC; clone size: many; D gene: -; J gene: TRBJ2-5; V gene: TRBV29-1
CDR3 protein: CASRGLAGGLSYEQYF; CDR3 DNA: TGTGCCAGCAGGGGACTAGCGGGGGGTCTCTCCTACGAGCAGTACTTC; clone size: many; D gene: TRBD2; J gene: TRBJ2-7; V gene: TRBV6-2/TRBV6-3
CDR3 protein: CASTGYSGNTIYF; CDR3 DNA: TGTGCCAGCACGGGATACTCTGGAAACACCATATATTTT; clone size: many; D gene: -; J gene: TRBJ1-3; V gene: TRBV6-1
CDR3 protein: CASSPPRFAGIQETQYF; CDR3 DNA: TGTGCCAGCAGCCCCCCCCGGTTCGCGGGTATCCAAGAGACCCAGTACTTC; clone size: many; D gene: -; J gene: TRBJ2-5; V gene: TRBV28
CDR3 protein: CASSLRGFRYEQYF; CDR3 DNA: TGTGCCAGCAGTTTAAGGGGTTTTCGCTACGAGCAGTACTTC; clone size: many; D gene: -; J gene: TRBJ2-7; V gene: TRBV27
CDR3 protein: CATSRESGMNTEAFF; CDR3 DNA: TGTGCCACCAGCAGAGAATCAGGGATGAACACTGAAGCTTTCTTT; clone size: -; D gene: -; J gene: TRBJ1-1; V gene: TRBV15
CDR3 protein: CASSARDRAWYEQYF; CDR3 DNA: TGTGCCAGCAGCGCCCGGGACAGGGCATGGTACGAGCAGTACTTC; clone size: many; D gene: TRBD1; J gene: TRBJ2-7; V gene: TRBV12-3/TRBV12-4
CDR3 protein: CASSFSGGAKNSPLHF; CDR3 DNA: TGTGCCAGCAGCTTTAGCGGGGGGGCGAAGAATTCACCCCTCCACTTT; clone size: many; D gene: -; J gene: TRBJ1-6; V gene: TRBV7-9
CDR3 protein: CASRPRRLPSGANVLTF; CDR3 DNA: TGTGCCAGCAGGCCTCGGCGCCTGCCGTCTGGGGCCAACGTCCTGACTTTC; clone size: -; D gene: -; J gene: TRBJ2-6; V gene: TRBV27
CDR3 protein: CSARDSRGSPLHF; CDR3 DNA: TGCAGTGCTAGAGATAGTCGGGGGTCACCCCTCCACTTT; clone size: many; D gene: -; J gene: TRBJ1-6; V gene: TRBV20-1
CDR3 protein: CASRRIQGATGANVLTF; CDR3 DNA: TGTGCCAGCAGGCGGATACAGGGGGCAACAGGGGCCAACGTCCTGACTTTC; clone size: many; D gene: TRBD1; J gene: TRBJ2-6; V gene: TRBV2
CDR3 protein: CASSLGTYSYEQYF; CDR3 DNA: TGTGCCAGCAGTTTGGGGACATACTCCTACGAGCAGTACTTC; clone size: few; D gene: -; J gene: TRBJ2-7; V gene: TRBV12-3/TRBV12-4
CDR3 protein: CASSDARGGTEAFF; CDR3 DNA: TGTGCCAGCAGTGACGCTCGGGGAGGGACTGAAGCTTTCTTT; clone size: few; D gene: -; J gene: TRBJ1-1; V gene: TRBV25-1
CDR3 protein: CATSRAAQSTSQETQYF; CDR3 DNA: TGTGCCACCAGCAGAGCTGCGCAATCGACGAGTCAAGAGACCCAGTACTTC; clone size: -; D gene: -; J gene: TRBJ2-5; V gene: TRBV15
CDR3 protein: CASSRLAVSTWGNIQYF; CDR3 DNA: TGTGCCAGCAGCCGTCTGGCTGTATCTACTTGGGGAAACATTCAGTACTTC; clone size: -; D gene: -; J gene: TRBJ2-4; V gene: TRBV7-9
CDR3 protein: CASSARDSISGANVLTF; CDR3 DNA: TGTGCCAGCAGCGCCCGGGACAGCATCTCTGGGGCCAACGTCCTGACTTTC; clone size: few; D gene: TRBD1; J gene: TRBJ2-6; V gene: TRBV9
CDR3 protein: CATAAGQDTEAFF; CDR3 DNA: TGTGCCACGGCGGCAGGACAGGACACTGAAGCTTTCTTT; clone size: few; D gene: TRBD1; J gene: TRBJ1-1; V gene: TRBV10-3
CDR3 protein: CASSGGARETQYF; CDR3 DNA: TGTGCCTCCTCCGGGGGGGCTAGGGAGACCCAGTACTTC; clone size: few; D gene: TRBD2; J gene: TRBJ2-5; V gene: TRBV19
CDR3 protein: CASSRPGAGETQYF; CDR3 DNA: TGTGCCAGCAGTCGACCGGGGGCCGGGGAGACCCAGTACTTC; clone size: -; D gene: -; J gene: TRBJ2-5; V gene: TRBV7-2
CDR3 protein: CASSLLEGDNQPQHF; CDR3 DNA: TGTGCCAGCAGTTTATTAGAGGGTGACAATCAGCCCCAGCATTTT; clone size: -; D gene: -; J gene: TRBJ1-5; V gene: TRBV28
CDR3 protein: CASNPQGHGNQPQHF; CDR3 DNA: TGTGCCAGCAACCCACAGGGACACGGCAATCAGCCCCAGCATTTT; clone size: few; D gene: -; J gene: TRBJ1-5; V gene: TRBV5-8
CDR3 protein: CASSFSRGYTEAFF; CDR3 DNA: TGTGCCAGCAGTTTCTCCAGGGGTTACACTGAAGCTTTCTTT; clone size: -; D gene: -; J gene: TRBJ1-1; V gene: TRBV28
CDR3 protein: CASSYSSREAFF; CDR3 DNA: TGTGCCAGCAGTTACTCGAGTAGGGAAGCTTTCTTT; clone size: many; D gene: -; J gene: TRBJ1-1; V gene: TRBV6-5
CDR3 protein: CASSYVSHTGGYTF; CDR3 DNA: TGTGCCAGCAGTTACGTCAGCCATACTGGTGGCTACACCTTC; clone size: few; D gene: -; J gene: TRBJ1-2; V gene: TRBV6-8
CDR3 protein: CASSPGTGQETQYF; CDR3 DNA: TGTGCCAGCAGCCCCGGGACAGGCCAAGAGACCCAGTACTTC; clone size: many; D gene: TRBD1; J gene: TRBJ2-5; V gene: TRBV18
CDR3 protein: CASSDRTRGQYF; CDR3 DNA: TGTGCCAGCAGTGACAGGACTCGCGGGCAGTACTTC; clone size: many; D gene: -; J gene: TRBJ2-7; V gene: TRBV6-1